The source of this T cell receptor (beta chain) is a study of T-cell memory formation after mild COVID-19. The study, taken as a whole, reports: Balance between CD4 and CD8 was seen in clones contracting day 15 to 85, and a CD4+ lean was seen in later expanders.

One entry per CDR3 protein results from TCRdb running MiXCR on the 5' RACE reads. Here the sample spans about 130,000 distinct CDR3 sequences, 15% to 20% being singletons. This clonotype was seen ten or more times. Antigen specificity is unknown. The receptor was derived from a man in his late teens or twenties who had mild COVID-19 (a few samples of this study predate the infection). Cell type and time point are not known. The sequenced sample was PBMCs or a T cell subset sorted from them (not recorded which).

CDR3 region: CASSGQKNTEAFF. For the CDR3, the DNA is TGTGCCAGCAGCGGACAGAAGAACACTGAAGCTTTCTTT. V is TRBV7-9 and J is TRBJ1-1, with D possibly TRBD1 on 6 matching bases. CDR3 length: 13 residues. V gave up 5 bases and J gave up 1 base, with 8 bases separating them. Germline loops: CDR1 SEHNR, CDR2 FQNEAQ (reference sequence).